Presented here are 18 T cell receptor beta chains from one specimen sequenced in a study of cytomegalovirus exposure and HLA in healthy donors. Clones were read by immunoSEQ multiplex PCR, and TCRdb kept only the in-frame ones, dropping some. The repertoire consists of some 340,000 clones, with roughly 87% occurring once and the leading ten covering more than 0.9%. The specimen sequenced was PBMCs. Receptor source: a woman in her thirties in good health and CMV-seropositive.

The chain combines TRBV5-1 with TRBJ1-2; 7 bases are a match to TRBD1. The CDR3 loop spans 16 amino acids. In germline, CDR1 is SGHRS, CDR2 YFSETQ. Trimming at V came to 2 bases and at J to 8 bases, leaving 15 bases not matched to a gene. CDR3 DNA: TGCGCCAGCAGCTTTGGGACAGCCGCTTCGGGGGAGGGCTACACCTTC. This sequence encodes CASSFGTAASGEGYTF.

The rearrangement joins TRBV25-1 to TRBJ2-7, with D possibly TRBD2 on 5 matching bases. The CDR3 spans 12 residues. The germline V and J ends were trimmed by 4 bases and 3 bases, with 7 bases remaining between them. In germline, CDR1 is MGHDK, CDR2 SYGVNS. DNA of the CDR3: TGTGCCAGCAGTGTAGCGTTCTACGAGCAGTACTTC. This encodes CASSVAFYEQYF.

This chain connects TRBV9 to TRBJ2-7; no definite D call. V was pared by 0 bases and J by 2 bases, with 12 bases between. CDR3 length: 15 amino acids. Germline CDR1 and CDR2: SGDLS and YYNGEE. The CDR3 DNA is TGTGCCAGCAGCGTAGAGGGTAGCAATACCTACGAGCAGTACTTC. It specifies CASSVEGSNTYEQYF.

The J gene is TRBJ2-7, the V gene TRBV19; TRBD2 might be the D (5 bases). V lost 4 bases and J lost 2, with 21 bases in between. The CDR3 totals 17 residues. CDR1 LNHDA and CDR2 SQIVND come from the germline V gene (reference sequence). For the CDR3, the DNA is TGTGCCAGTAGTACTTCAGTGGTAGGACTGAGGACCTACGAGCAGTACTTC. Its translation is CASSTSVVGLRTYEQYF.

This clone showed up just a few times. Here the CDR3 DNA reads TGCAGTGCTATATACTATGGCTACACCTTC. Its protein product is CSAIYYGYTF. The chain links TRBV20-1 to TRBJ1-2, with unresolved D. The V end lost 4 bases, the J end lost 3 bases, and 3 bases lay between the germline ends. The CDR3 runs to 10 residues. Germline lookup yields CDR1 DFQATT and CDR2 SNEGSKA (reference sequence).

This chain uses TRBV19 with TRBJ2-1; 12 nucleotides align to TRBD2. Germline-derived CDR1 and CDR2 are LNHDA and SQIVND (reference sequence). V lost 3 bases, J lost 6 bases, and 6 bases stayed unmatched. The CDR3 contains 16 residues. The CDR3 DNA reads TGTGCCAGTAGTATGCTGGGACTAGCGGGTGGCAATGAGCAGTTCTTC. Translation: CASSMLGLAGGNEQFF.

The J gene is TRBJ2-4, the V gene TRBV29-1, with TRBD1 matching 8 bases. The germline gives CDR1 SQVTM, CDR2 ANQGSEA. The CDR3 length is 13 residues. V gave up 3 bases and J gave up 5 bases; unmatched junction bases: 3. The CDR3 protein is CSVDGGQENIQYF. For the CDR3, the DNA is TGCAGCGTTGATGGGGGACAGGAAAACATTCAGTACTTC. Supplemented by reference TRBV29-1 and TRBJ2-4, the full variable domain reads SAVISQKPSRDICQRGTSLTIQCQVDSQVTMMFWYRQQPGQSLTLIATANQGSEATYESGFVIDKFPISRPNLTFSTLTVSNMSPEDSSIYLCSVDGGQENIQYFGAGTRLSVL.

V is TRBV7-3 and J is TRBJ2-1, with 11 bases identical to TRBD2. The germline gives CDR1 SGHTA, CDR2 FQGTGA. The CDR3 loop spans 15 amino acids. V shed 2 bases, J shed 4 bases, and the junction held 1 base outside the gene matches. The DNA of the CDR3 is TGTGCCAGCAGCTTATTAGCGGGAGGGTACAATGAGCAGTTCTTC. This translates into CASSLLAGGYNEQFF.

The chain is built from TRBV28 and TRBJ2-7; TRBD2 is a possible D gene (6 bases). Germline V gene lookup returns CDR1 MDHEN and CDR2 SYDVKM. The CDR3 is 13 residues long. With 3 bases removed from V and 3 bases from J, the gap between germline ends came to 9 bases. CDR3 amino acids: CASSFGGFYEQYF. Written as DNA, the CDR3 is TGTGCCAGCAGTTTCGGAGGGTTCTACGAGCAGTACTTC.

V usage is TRBV10-3 and J usage is TRBJ2-2, with TRBD1 as a possible D gene (6 bases). Per germline, CDR1 ENHRY and CDR2 SYGVKD. CDR3 length: 15 amino acids. Trimming pared 4 bases from V and 6 bases from J, leaving 15 bases between. DNA for the CDR3: TGTGCCATCAGTGGGTCCCGACAGGCAGCCGGGGAGCTGTTTTTT. Translation gives CAISGSRQAAGELFF.

The chain is built from TRBV29-1 and TRBJ2-3; TRBD1 might be the D (6 bases). V lost 6 bases and J lost 0, with 16 bases in between. This CDR3 contains 15 residues. In germline, CDR1 is SQVTM, CDR2 ANQGSEA. Here the CDR3 reads CSVELRGSSTDTQYF. CDR3 DNA sequence: TGCAGCGTGGAACTCAGGGGCTCTAGCACAGATACGCAGTATTTT.

The rearrangement uses TRBV7-3 and TRBJ2-1, with 13 bases fitting TRBD2. The CDR3 loop spans 14 amino acids. V trimming: 7 bases; J trimming: 7 bases; junction bases outside the gene matches: 4. Germline values: CDR1 SGHTA, CDR2 FQGTGA. CDR3 nucleotide sequence: TGTGCCAGCACTACTAGCGGGAGGGGGAATGAGCAGTTCTTC. Residues: CASTTSGRGNEQFF. Drawing the rest from reference TRBV7-3 and TRBJ2-1, the complete variable domain is GAGVSQTPSNKVTEKGKYVELRCDPISGHTALYWYRQSLGQGPEFLIYFQGTGAADDSGLPNDRFFAVRPEGSVSTLKIQRTERGDSAVYLCASTTSGRGNEQFFGPGTRLTVL.

This clone has only a few counts. The CDR3 bases are TGTGCCAGCCGGCCGGGGGACAACTATGGCTACACCTTC. Protein sequence: CASRPGDNYGYTF. The chain is built from TRBV2 and TRBJ1-2; D might be TRBD1 (5 bases). The CDR3 consists of 13 residues. Trimming removed 8 bases at V and 2 bases at J, with 12 bases between. Germline V lookup: CDR1 SNHLY, CDR2 FYNNEI.

The CDR3 loop reads CASSEGQAAYNEQFF. DNA for the CDR3: TGTGCCAGCAGTGAGGGGCAGGCTGCCTACAATGAGCAGTTCTTC. J is TRBJ2-1 and V is TRBV6-1; perhaps TRBD1 as D (5 bases). CDR1 and CDR2 (germline): MNHNS, SASEGT. Trimming shortened V by 3 bases and J by 2 bases, and 11 bases separated the two germline ends. The CDR3 has 15 amino acids.

Written as DNA, the CDR3 is TGCGCCAGCAGCCCCTCCGCGGGGCCCACCTACGAGCAGTACTTC. This sequence encodes CASSPSAGPTYEQYF. The chain links TRBV4-3 to TRBJ2-7; D might be TRBD2 (6 bases). Trimming pared 4 bases from V and 2 bases from J, leaving 15 bases between. Per the germline V gene, CDR1 is LGHNA and CDR2 is YSLEER. This CDR3 contains 15 residues.

V and J are TRBV4-3 and TRBJ2-7; 7 nucleotides agree with TRBD2. The CDR3 totals 16 residues. CDR1 and CDR2 from the germline V gene are LGHNA and YSLEER. J gave up 2 bases and V 0 bases, and 7 bases lay outside the gene matches. The CDR3 spells CASSQDLAVLAYEQYF. DNA for the CDR3: TGCGCCAGCAGCCAAGACCTAGCGGTTCTGGCCTACGAGCAGTACTTC.

The rearrangement uses TRBV6-1 and TRBJ2-7; D perhaps matches TRBD1 (5 bases). The V and J ends lost 2 bases and 2 bases respectively, with 13 bases between them. Germline V gene data show CDR1 as MNHNS and CDR2 as SASEGT. This CDR3 comprises 15 residues. CDR3 sequence: CASSEIQGWAYEQYF. As DNA, the CDR3 is TGTGCCAGCAGTGAAATCCAGGGTTGGGCCTACGAGCAGTACTTC.

The V and J genes are TRBV7-8 and TRBJ1-2, with D possibly matching TRBD1 (6 bases). Germline V gene data show CDR1 as SGHVS and CDR2 as FQNEAQ. This CDR3 has 13 amino acids. V lost 1 base and J lost 8, with 11 bases in between. Here the CDR3 reads CASSLVGGEGYTF. The CDR3 DNA is TGTGCCAGCAGCTTAGTCGGGGGCGAGGGCTACACCTTC.